This TCR beta chain comes out of a study of PD-1 blockade in classical Hodgkin lymphoma. Study background: Once every 2 weeks, patients received intravenous nivolumab at 3 mg/kg. Study-level points and caveats: Complete responders started with a diversity level that resembled newly diagnosed patients at baseline. Factors driving the repertoire differences, possibly disease activity or prior therapy, remain undefined.

As to this clone: Its antigen remains unidentified.

TCRdb's copy holds only in-frame clones and misses some; the assay was immunoSEQ multiplex PCR. The sample comprises approximately 6,700 clones, 86% of which are singletons, and about 40% rests with the top ten. The CDR3 spans 14 residues. Unmatched junction bases numbered 5, after V lost 7 bases and J lost 4 bases. Germline V gene data show CDR1 as ENHRY and CDR2 as SYGVKD. Specified time point: cycle 4 day 1 (C4D1), after five to seven weeks of nivolumab. No patient escaped relapse after autologous stem cell transplantation, and brentuximab vedotin exposure varied. Relapsed/refractory classical Hodgkin lymphoma patients had complete, partial or progressive responses.

The rearrangement links TRBV10-3 to TRBJ1-2; 11 bases agree with TRBD1. This sequence originates from a human donor with classical Hodgkin lymphoma. The sequenced sample was peripheral blood mononuclear cells (PBMCs), obtained before the fourth cycle of nivolumab. CDR3 DNA sequence: TGTGCCATCACCAGTGGACAGGGGGCCTATGGCTACACCTTC. It translates to CAITSGQGAYGYTF.